The 29 T cell receptor beta chains listed next were all sequenced from one sample in a study of CD8+CD57+ T cells in acquired aplastic anemia. Using genomic DNA as the template, TCR beta VDJ and CDR3 profiling was carried out. TCRdb redid the calling of the reads with MiXCR, one entry per CDR3 protein. The repertoire holds approximately 380,000 distinct CDR3 sequences, 65% to 80% seen once, with 4% in the top ten. The specimen was sorted CD4+, CD8+, or CD8+CD57+ T cells (not recorded which) from PBMCs. All receptors come from a human donor in good health, serving as a control.

This clonotype appeared many times. The J gene is TRBJ1-4, the V gene TRBV12-3 or TRBV12-4; TRBD1 matches 9 bases. CDR3 length: 16 amino acids. Germline trimming cut 6 bases from V and 3 bases from J; bases unmatched to any gene: 8. CDR3 loop: CASSLDRGWANEKLFF. In DNA, the CDR3 is TGTGCCAGCAGCCTCGACAGGGGGTGGGCTAATGAAAAACTGTTTTTT.

This clonotype was found a few times. V is TRBV20-1 and J is TRBJ1-2; 8 bases line up with TRBD1. With 2 bases clipped from V and 6 bases from J, the junction kept 11 bases outside the gene matches. The germline V gene has CDR1 DFQATT and CDR2 SNEGSKA (reference sequence). The CDR3 is made up of 15 amino acids. CDR3 in amino acids: CSARPGTGGANGYTF. The DNA for the CDR3 is TGCAGTGCTAGACCAGGAACAGGGGGGGCGAATGGCTACACCTTC.

The V and J genes are TRBV7-2 and TRBJ2-7; 8 nucleotides align to TRBD2. Germline V lookup: CDR1 SGHTA, CDR2 FQGNSA. This CDR3 has 15 amino acids. After removal of 1 base from V and 6 bases from J, the junction contained 8 bases not matched to a gene. The chain's CDR3 is CASSLVTSADSEQYF. CDR3 nucleotide sequence: TGTGCCAGCAGCTTAGTGACTAGCGCCGACTCCGAGCAGTACTTC.

This chain connects TRBV11-2 to TRBJ2-3; the D gene is possibly TRBD1 (5 bases). Germline loops: CDR1 SGHAT, CDR2 FQNNGV. The CDR3 has 14 amino acids. V was clipped by 3 bases and J by 3 bases, with 10 bases between them. The CDR3 reads CASSLVTDTDTQYF. In nucleotides, the CDR3 is TGTGCCAGCAGCTTGGTGACAGATACAGATACGCAGTATTTT.

In its sample, this clonotype was seen a few times. The chain carries TRBV7-3 and TRBJ2-7, with 8 positions matching TRBD1. The J segment lost 2 bases and the V segment lost 9 bases, leaving 15 bases of the junction unmatched. Germline CDR1 SGHTA, CDR2 FQGTGA. The CDR3 is 16 residues long. In DNA form, the CDR3 reads TGTGCCAGTTCGGGCCCGACGGGACAGGCCCCCTACGAGCAGTACTTC. This sequence encodes CASSGPTGQAPYEQYF.

The chain carries TRBV9 and TRBJ2-1; 8 positions agree with TRBD2. CDR3 length equals 17 residues. J was trimmed by 5 bases and V by 0 bases; bases with no gene match: 10. Looked up from germline, CDR1 is SGDLS and CDR2 is YYNGEE. Here the CDR3 DNA reads TGTGCCAGCAGCGTAGATAGGGCTAGCGGGCGAGACAATGAGCAGTTCTTC. It encodes CASSVDRASGRDNEQFF.

The chain links TRBV25-1 to TRBJ2-2; 8 bases match TRBD2. Per the germline V gene, CDR1 is MGHDK and CDR2 is SYGVNS. Losses at the gene ends were 4 bases for V and 1 base for J; bases not matched to a gene: 5. The CDR3 has 16 amino acids. The DNA for the CDR3 is TGTGCCAGCAGTGTGCGGGGGGCCGAGAACACCGGGGAGCTGTTTTTT. Protein sequence: CASSVRGAENTGELFF.

V usage is TRBV29-1 and J usage is TRBJ1-2; D is uncertain. Trimming removed 4 bases from V and 4 bases from J, with 16 bases in between. The CDR3 contains 14 residues. The germline V gene has CDR1 SQVTM and CDR2 ANQGSEA. The chain's CDR3 is CSVAPGGPIYGYTF. The CDR3, as DNA: TGCAGCGTTGCCCCAGGTGGACCCATCTATGGCTACACCTTC.

The CDR3 DNA reads TGTGCCAGCAGCGCACTCCACTGTCGTAATGAAAAACTGTTTTTT. Translation gives CASSALHCRNEKLFF. V is TRBV5-6 and J is TRBJ1-4; D ambiguous. CDR1 is SGHDT and CDR2 is YYEEEE in the germline V gene. This CDR3 is built from 15 residues. V gave up 4 bases and J gave up 4 bases, with 14 bases separating them.

This clonotype was detected ten times or more. The chain carries TRBV20-1 and TRBJ1-5; a possible D gene is TRBD1 (6 bases). This CDR3 is 17 amino acids long. Germline assignment: CDR1 DFQATT and CDR2 SNEGSKA (reference sequence). Trimming pared 0 bases from V and 2 bases from J, leaving 17 bases between. CDR3 sequence reads: CSARDRRGNFGNQPQHF. CDR3 DNA: TGCAGTGCTAGAGATAGGAGGGGGAATTTCGGCAATCAGCCCCAGCATTTT.

The V and J genes are TRBV13 and TRBJ1-4, with TRBD1 as a possible D gene (6 bases). The CDR3 is 14 amino acids. Trimming pared 5 bases from V and 2 bases from J, leaving 9 bases between. The germline V gene has CDR1 PRHDT and CDR2 FYEKMQ (reference sequence). The CDR3 loop is CASSVDRTNEKLFF. Written as DNA, the CDR3 is TGTGCCAGCAGCGTAGACAGGACTAATGAAAAACTGTTTTTT.

This chain connects TRBV7-3 to TRBJ2-3; 14 nucleotides match TRBD2. The germline gives CDR1 SGHTA, CDR2 FQGTGA. The junction had 16 bases not matched to a gene; V was cut back by 5 bases and J by 3 bases. The CDR3 loop spans 20 amino acids. The CDR3, as DNA: TGTGCCAGCAGCCTAATACTGACTAGCGGGGGGGCCTCTTATACAGATACGCAGTATTTT. Protein sequence: CASSLILTSGGASYTDTQYF.

On this clonotype: A much larger clone is a single base away; this may be a read error. The chain joins TRBV19 to TRBJ1-4; the D is unclear. CDR1 and CDR2 from the germline V gene are LNHDA and SQIVND (reference sequence). CDR3 length equals 15 residues. Deletions cut 3 bases from V and 6 bases from J, with 14 bases between. CDR3 coding DNA: TGTGCCAGTAGTATTATATCAAGGTCGGATGAAAAACTGTTTTTT. Protein product: CASSIISRSDEKLFF.

This clonotype was found a few times. A single base separates this from a much larger clone, so it may be a read error. The chain recombines TRBV6-5 with TRBJ2-6; D is possibly TRBD1 or TRBD2 (6 bases each). V gave up 5 bases and J gave up 2 bases, with 13 bases separating them. The CDR3 length is 16 residues. Germline V gene sequence: CDR1 MNHEY, CDR2 SVGAGI. CDR3 in amino acids: CASSESRGAGANVLTF. The CDR3 bases are TGTGCCAGCAGTGAGTCGAGGGGGGCTGGGGCCAACGTCCTGACTTTC.

The gene calls are TRBV5-6 and TRBJ1-5; TRBD1 is a possible D gene (5 bases). The CDR3 runs to 14 residues. V lost 3 bases and J lost 5, with 12 bases in between. Per the germline V gene, CDR1 is SGHDT and CDR2 is YYEEEE. In DNA form, the CDR3 reads TGTGCCAGCAGCTCGACAGCTGGGGATCAGCCCCAGCATTTT. Translated, it gives CASSSTAGDQPQHF.

The chain employs TRBV5-1 and TRBJ2-5; D uncertain. This CDR3 is built from 13 residues. The V and J ends lost 0 bases and 5 bases respectively, with 8 bases between them. Germline V lookup: CDR1 SGHRS, CDR2 YFSETQ. In nucleotides, the CDR3 is TGCGCCAGCAGCTTGGCGATGGGGGAGACCCAGTACTTC. It yields the protein CASSLAMGETQYF.

This clonotype occurred many times. J is TRBJ1-2 and V is TRBV2; D gene unclear. The CDR3 consists of 11 residues. Trimming took 8 bases from V and 1 from J, leaving 5 bases between them. The germline V gene has CDR1 SNHLY and CDR2 FYNNEI. The DNA of the CDR3 is TGTGCCAGCGGAGATAACTATGGCTACACCTTC. Its protein product is CASGDNYGYTF.

Turning to this clonotype: One junction end does not reproduce the germline sequence, and a read error may be involved. The chain links TRBV5-8 to TRBJ2-5; no firm D call. The CDR3 is made up of 14 amino acids. The germline CDR1 and CDR2 sequences are SGHTS and YDEGEE. The CDR3 bases are TGCGCCAGCAGCCGTGCTTGGTACCAAGAGACCCAGTACTTC. Encoded protein: CASSRAWYQETQYF.

The chain combines TRBV20-1 with TRBJ2-5; tentatively, D is TRBD1 (6 bases). The CDR3 extends over 12 amino acids. V was clipped by 5 bases and J by 9 bases, with 16 bases between them. The germline V gene encodes CDR1 DFQATT and CDR2 SNEGSKA (reference sequence). The CDR3 loop reads CSAWVGDKAQYF. The CDR3, as DNA: TGCAGTGCTTGGGTGGGGGACAAGGCCCAGTACTTC.

The V and J genes are TRBV20-1 and TRBJ2-3; D unclear. The V and J ends lost 6 bases and 7 bases respectively, with 20 bases between them. The CDR3 loop spans 14 amino acids. CDR1 and CDR2 from the germline V gene are DFQATT and SNEGSKA (reference sequence). The CDR3 spells CSAFAGHAPHTQYF. In nucleotides, the CDR3 is TGCAGTGCCTTCGCAGGTCACGCACCCCATACGCAGTATTTT.

The chain employs TRBV7-2 and TRBJ2-1; possible D gene TRBD2, 5 bases. Germline V gene data show CDR1 as SGHTA and CDR2 as FQGNSA. The CDR3 contains 19 residues. The V and J ends lost 5 bases and 0 bases respectively, with 23 bases between them. The chain's CDR3 is CASSVDTRKEAHSYNEQFF. The CDR3, as DNA: TGTGCCAGCAGCGTAGATACCCGCAAGGAGGCCCACTCCTACAATGAGCAGTTCTTC.

The chain carries TRBV7-9 and TRBJ1-2, with D possibly TRBD1 on 5 matching bases. The V end lost 11 bases, the J end lost 5 bases, and 15 bases lay between the germline ends. The CDR3 is made up of 12 amino acids. Germline CDR1 reads SEHNR; CDR2 reads FQNEAQ (reference sequence). This CDR3 is CAGSHGGYGYTF. The CDR3 DNA follows: TGTGCCGGATCCCATGGGGGGTATGGCTACACCTTC.

In the case of this clonotype: It may be a read error: a sequence one base away is much more abundant. The chain has TRBV7-3 and TRBJ1-1; TRBD1 aligns across 9 bases. Germline loops: CDR1 SGHTA, CDR2 FQGTGA. The CDR3 loop spans 16 amino acids. The CDR3 loop reads CASSLALTGGGTEAFF. DNA for the CDR3: TGCGCCAGCAGCTTGGCCCTGACAGGGGGAGGTACTGAAGCTTTCTTT.

This clonotype was seen a handful of times. The CDR3 does not end in the conserved phenylalanine or tryptophan, so this is likely a read error. The chain recombines TRBV12-3 or TRBV12-4 with TRBJ1-2; D gene unclear. Trimming took off 5 bases at V and 8 bases at J, with 15 bases between the two ends. CDR3 length equals 13 residues. The DNA for the CDR3 is TGTGCCAGCAGTGACCCCCAGGATCGCGGCTACACCTCC. Protein product: CASSDPQDRGYTS.

The chain uses TRBV9 and TRBJ1-2; D perhaps matches TRBD1 (5 bases). V was shortened by 1 base and J by 4 bases, with 14 bases between the two germline ends. The CDR3 runs to 15 residues. Germline V gene sequence: CDR1 SGDLS, CDR2 YYNGEE. The CDR3 protein is CASSVHADRTYGYTF. The CDR3 coding sequence is TGTGCCAGCAGCGTACATGCAGACAGAACCTATGGCTACACCTTC.

Remarks on this clonotype: One junction end disagrees with the germline gene, perhaps due to a read error. The V gene is TRBV4-3, the J gene TRBJ2-7; D is unclear. CDR1 and CDR2 from the germline V gene are LGHNA and YSLEER. The CDR3 sequence is 13 residues long. In nucleotides, the CDR3 is TGCGCCAGCAGACAAGCCGCGCAAAATGAGCAGTACTTC. Translating it yields CASRQAAQNEQYF.

This clonotype has just one count. Since a much larger clone is just one base distant, this may be a read error. The J gene is TRBJ1-1, the V gene TRBV5-6; D gene uncertain. Trimming stripped 0 bases from V and 1 base from J, with 10 bases between. Germline V gene lookup returns CDR1 SGHDT and CDR2 YYEEEE. This CDR3 has 15 residues. The CDR3 bases are TGTGCCAGCAGCTTGGAGGGAATCCAGAACACTGAAGCTTTCTTT. It codes for CASSLEGIQNTEAFF.

The CDR3 DNA reads TGCGCCAGCAGCTTGGGTGGGACACATCGCACTGAAGCTTTCTTT. Its protein is CASSLGGTHRTEAFF. V gene TRBV5-1 combines with J gene TRBJ1-1, with a tentative D call TRBD1 (6 bases). This CDR3 has 15 residues. In germline, CDR1 is SGHRS, CDR2 YFSETQ. The V end was cut by 0 bases, the J end by 4 bases, with 13 bases between.

With regard to this clonotype: One end of the junction varies from germline; a read error may be responsible. V gene TRBV7-3 combines with J gene TRBJ2-7; 8 bases are a match to TRBD2. CDR1 SGHTA and CDR2 FQGTGA come from the germline V gene. The CDR3 is made up of 15 amino acids. CDR3 protein: CASRPGLGGGYEQYF. The CDR3 DNA reads as TGTGCGAGCAGGCCGGGACTAGGGGGGGGATACGAGCAGTACTTC.